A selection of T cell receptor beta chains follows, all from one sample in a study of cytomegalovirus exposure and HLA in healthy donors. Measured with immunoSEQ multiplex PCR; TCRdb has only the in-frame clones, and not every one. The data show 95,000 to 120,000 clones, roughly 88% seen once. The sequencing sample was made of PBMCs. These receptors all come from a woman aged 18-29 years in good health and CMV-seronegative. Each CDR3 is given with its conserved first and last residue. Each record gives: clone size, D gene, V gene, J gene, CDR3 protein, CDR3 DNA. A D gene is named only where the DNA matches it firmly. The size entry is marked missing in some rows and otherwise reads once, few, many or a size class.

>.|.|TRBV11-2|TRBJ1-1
CASSFDNMNTEAFF
TGTGCCAGCAGTTTTGACAACATGAACACTGAAGCTTTCTTT
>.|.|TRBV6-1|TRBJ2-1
CASSELRGDEQFF
TGTGCCAGCAGTGAACTCAGGGGGGACGAGCAGTTCTTC
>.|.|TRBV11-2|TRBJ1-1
CASSTTDYTEAFF
TGTGCCAGCAGCACGACGGACTACACTGAAGCTTTCTTT
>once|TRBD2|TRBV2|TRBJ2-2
CASSELAGGATGELFF
TGTGCCAGCAGTGAACTAGCGGGGGGAGCCACCGGGGAGCTGTTTTTT
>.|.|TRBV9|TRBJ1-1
CASSVGQPEAFF
TGTGCCAGCAGCGTAGGGCAACCTGAAGCTTTCTTT
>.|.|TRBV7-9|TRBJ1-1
CASSFHTRAEAFF
TGTGCCAGCAGCTTCCATACGCGAGCTGAAGCTTTCTTT
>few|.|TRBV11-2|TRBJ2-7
CASSFDRFQQYF
TGTGCCAGCAGCTTCGACAGGTTCCAGCAGTACTTC
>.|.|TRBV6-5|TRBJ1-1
CASSRTINTEAFF
TGTGCCAGCAGCCGGACAATAAACACTGAAGCTTTCTTT
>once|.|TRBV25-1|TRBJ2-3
CASSVMGGDTQYF
TGTGCCAGCAGTGTAATGGGGGGTGATACGCAGTATTTT
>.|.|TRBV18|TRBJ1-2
CASSPTEANYGYTF
TGTGCCAGCTCACCTACAGAAGCTAACTATGGCTACACCTTC
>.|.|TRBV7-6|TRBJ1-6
CASSLMSHPGSPLHF
TGTGCCAGCAGCTTAATGTCCCATCCAGGGTCACCCCTCCACTTT
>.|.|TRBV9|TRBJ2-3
CASSPRTGDTQYF
TGTGCCAGCAGCCCCAGGACTGGAGATACGCAGTATTTT
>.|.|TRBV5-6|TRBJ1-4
CASSLSRGGTNEKLFF
TGTGCCAGCAGCTTGTCCCGGGGTGGCACTAATGAAAAACTGTTTTTT
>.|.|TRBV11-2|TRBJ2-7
CASSSAGQSYEQYF
TGTGCCAGCAGCTCGGCGGGACAGAGCTACGAGCAGTACTTC